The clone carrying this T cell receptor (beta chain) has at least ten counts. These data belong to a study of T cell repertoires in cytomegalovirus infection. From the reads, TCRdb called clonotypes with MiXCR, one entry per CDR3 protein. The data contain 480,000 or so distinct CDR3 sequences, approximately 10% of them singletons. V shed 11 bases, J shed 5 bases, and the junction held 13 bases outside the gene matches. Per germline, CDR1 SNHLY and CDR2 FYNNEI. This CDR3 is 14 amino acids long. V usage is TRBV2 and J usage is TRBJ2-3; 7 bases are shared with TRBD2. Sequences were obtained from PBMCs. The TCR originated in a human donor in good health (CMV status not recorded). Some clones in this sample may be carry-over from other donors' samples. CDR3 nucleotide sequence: TGTGCCCGGTTGGTTGCGGGAGCGGGAGATACGCAGTATTTT. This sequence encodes CARLVAGAGDTQYF.